This T cell receptor beta chain was sequenced during a study of shared clonotypes between healthy human individuals. This clone came up once. The protocol was immunoSEQ multiplex PCR, while the TCRdb copy is restricted to in-frame clones and leaves out a portion. Altogether about 490,000 clones are present, approximately 81% being singletons, with the ten largest covering 10% to 15%. The CDR3 totals 14 residues. The V gene's germline CDR1 is SGHRS and CDR2 YFSETQ. Trimming pared 4 bases from V and 2 bases from J, leaving 10 bases between. The specimen was PBMCs. The TCR sequence derives from a middle-aged woman in good health. Some clones in this sample may be carry-over from other donors' samples. The chain employs TRBV5-1 and TRBJ2-1, with D uncertain. CDR3 in amino acids: CASSLELTYNEQFF. CDR3 nucleotides: TGCGCCAGCAGCCTGGAATTGACCTACAATGAGCAGTTCTTC.